This TCR beta chain derives from a study of cytomegalovirus exposure and HLA in healthy donors (dated by TCRdb to 2015 to 2018). At the level of the whole study: An earlier analysis of some 600 of the donors reported approximately 300 Gb of sequence data and around 100 million unique TCR beta sequences obtained from 180 million or so T cells. An early release covering roughly 600 HLA-typed donors comprised approximately 290 gigabases of sequencing data and around 85 million unique TCR sequences. Among the roughly 400 genotyped donors, approximately 82% belonged to the genetic ancestry cluster associated with self-reported Caucasian donors. The study aimed to test whether cataloging public T cell receptors could reveal signatures of past pathogen exposure. The T cell repertoires of some 670 subjects were profiled by immunosequencing and related to cytomegalovirus serostatus. In addition to the first cohort of about 650 subjects, a separate validation cohort of around 110 different subjects was used. The study combined high-throughput TCR immunosequencing, statistical association of individual TCRs with disease status, and machine learning to predict cytomegalovirus infection status. A later analysis re-examined previously published TCR beta repertoires from just over 650 donors and added high-resolution HLA genotyping to investigate patterns of TCR occurrence. Rather than using new phenotypic data, the later analysis identified candidate immune exposures from TCR beta sequences and from how often those sequences occurred across donors. An earlier analysis of 587 of the donors applied high-throughput TCR beta sequencing to assess whether each TCR beta V gene segment acted as functional or pseudogenic. Donor age, sex, ethnicity and CMV serostatus were compiled together with the repertoire data. In a later genetic analysis, genome-wide SNP genotypes for about three fifths of the roughly 670 donors were used, and that subset was treated as a discovery cohort. Every repertoire in the discovery cohort had been generated on one and the same sequencing platform. HLA typing covered class I and class II loci at four-digit resolution. Typing coverage varied by locus: roughly 629-640 donors for A, B, C, DRB1 and DQB1; roughly 510 for DQA1; approximately 610 for DPA1; roughly 450 for DPB1. Because of strong linkage in the cohort, five DR-DQ haplotypes were treated as single units for association and clustering. Across around 400 genotyped donors of the cohort, an average of about 240,000 unique TCR beta nucleotide sequences per donor were sequenced, and about a sixth of those sequences were non-productive. The paper's findings and limits, for the study overall: Most TCR sequences were observed very rarely across donors, whereas some public TCRs were present in many individuals. In a later analysis, HLA-associated TCR beta chains were found to be more clonally expanded and to have lower generation probabilities than equally common non-associated chains. According to a later analysis, parvovirus B19, influenza, CMV and Epstein-Barr virus appeared linked to several top co-occurrence clusters. A further reported finding was that TCR beta sequences accurately predicted the HLA-A and HLA-B alleles for most subjects in the first cohort. In this cohort, only TCR beta chains were sequenced, and detectable features were limited by the absence of alpha or paired-chain data. CMV serostatus was the only immune exposure information available for the cohort. Because some donors lacked HLA typing at each locus, the association tests relied only on the typed subset. The presence/absence analyses assumed that sequencing depth was roughly uniform across donors, and that assumption may not be true. Broadly in line with IMGT annotations, most TCR beta V segments showed up in productive rearrangements about 87% or about 30% of the time in an earlier analysis of 450 to 600 of the donors. In vitro tests confirmed that a few of the cytomegalovirus-associated TCR beta chains recognize cytomegalovirus antigens. The authors suggested that the approach could potentially be generalized to other disease states and immunological phenotypes. The study listed 170 or so TCR beta chains as associated with cytomegalovirus. According to a later genetic analysis, donors in an Asian-associated ancestry cluster had fewer N-insertions in productive TCRs than the roughly 700-donor mean. V-gene and J-gene trimming of TCR beta chains was associated with a missense DCLRE1C variant in a later genetic analysis, and the association was replicated in an independent cohort. A cluster of highly shared sequence variants was judged likely to represent a technical artifact of the sequencing pipeline. In a later analysis, the rate of TCR association differed among HLA loci, with DRB1 alleles having the most associated TCRs and HLA-C alleles having the fewest. Assigning TCR associations to individual alleles was difficult when HLA alleles, especially DR and DQ, strongly co-occurred. Because counts were too low, seventeen rarely observed V segments, including chromosome 9 orphons, were excluded from the earlier analysis of a few hundred of the donors. Correlated functional status among segregating V segments might reflect linkage disequilibrium, but an unknown experimental factor could not be ruled out. The classifier was reported to diagnose cytomegalovirus status with high specificity and sensitivity in both the original and validation cohorts. According to a later analysis, most CMV-associated TCR beta chains appeared to be HLA-restricted, and the HLA associations seemed to be driven largely by CMV exposure. At a false discovery rate of 0.05, a later analysis linked 16,951 TCR beta sequences to specific HLA alleles. Some IMGT-functional V segments, including TRBV6-2 and TRBV6-3, could not be distinguished by the 87-base-pair reads and were therefore excluded.

The library was built by means of the immunoSEQ multiplex PCR assay. For the multiplex PCR, a mixture combining 60 forward primers for TCR Vbeta segments and 13 reverse primers for TCR Jbeta segments was used. Amplification of the CDR3 region of rearranged TCR beta genes was performed with a multiplex PCR assay on genomic DNA. The Illumina HiSeq System was used to sequence the amplified TCR beta libraries as 87-base-pair reads. In the paper's pipeline: A later analysis counted approximately 76 million unique TCR beta chains across the approximately 700 repertoires, and some 11 million of these chains were shared by at least two donors. To remove PCR and sequencing errors, raw reads were error-corrected and collapsed into unique sequences using a nearest-neighbor algorithm that merged closely related sequences. Alignment of CDR3 sequences to IMGT reference sequences was used to assign V, D and J gene segments. For a sequence to be retained, a match of at least six nucleotides to both a V gene segment and a J gene segment was required. Rearrangements were called productive when the CDR3 lacked stop codons and stayed in frame with V and J; all others were non-productive. CDR3 was defined according to IMGT convention as the region running from the second conserved V-encoded cysteine to the conserved J-encoded phenylalanine. The earlier analysis of about 620 of the donors excluded sequences that lacked an unambiguous match to a single V gene segment. An earlier analysis of some 500 of the donors classified V segments as functional when productive rearrangements were above 56.7% and as segregating when the standard deviation between donors was above 5%. A statistical classification framework was built to diagnose cytomegalovirus status from the catalog of TCR beta chain sequences. In a later analysis, V and J genes were assigned by comparing TCR nucleotide sequences against IMGT/GENE-DB human TR gene sequences. The TCRdist pipeline was used in a later analysis to assign CDR3 sequences and most-parsimonious VDJ recombination scenarios. In a later analysis, each TCR beta chain was defined by its CDR3 amino acid sequence together with its V-gene family, and reads without a unique V-gene family were excluded. As a way to deal with suspected cross-contamination and a sequencing artifact, a later analysis dropped under 600 nucleotide sequences that were highly shared and had low generation probability. A later analysis calculated a clonal expansion index for each public chain from normalized within-repertoire ranks of inferred template counts. A later analysis computed generation probabilities with a VDJ recombination model fitted to out-of-frame rearrangements, and checked the results against IGoR. Hypergeometric tests were used in a later analysis to score TCR-TCR, TCR-HLA and TCR-CMV co-occurrence, with a repertoire-size bias correction applied to the TCR pairs. False discovery rates were estimated in a later analysis by permuting HLA or CMV assignments 20 times. A later analysis grouped co-occurring TCRs with DBSCAN, adding TCRdist sequence similarity when clustering within HLA-allele-positive subsets. Repertoires with fewer than 30,000 or more than 120,000 public chains were left out of co-occurrence clustering, as were five repertoires with anomalous nucleotide sharing. The table was pulled from immuneACCESS by TCRdb, which kept in-frame rearrangements only. Such tables lose some clones; where checked, under half of the loss comes from unresolved V genes, and the rest has no known cause. The DNA was the basis for D and trimming; V, J and clone size are from that table. The sample records 130,000 or so clones, about three quarters of which are singletons. The biggest ten clones account for around 1.5% of the sample.

In total, approximately 690 healthy bone marrow donors made up the cohort. Cohort members were all nominally healthy when sampled, although unrecorded immune exposures were likely present. The donor was CMV seronegative and was included in the group of 352 seronegative cohort members. A peripheral blood sample was collected from each donor, and TCR beta sequencing was performed on peripheral blood mononuclear cells. The Qiagen DNeasy Blood Extraction Kit was used to extract genomic DNA from the blood cell samples. For this clone: Its binding antigen is unknown. Base qualities are not recorded, but no much larger clone differs from it by a single base.

V loses 8 bases, J loses 4 bases, and the germline ends lie 9 bases apart. Inclusive of the bounding cysteine and phenylalanine, the CDR3 is 13 residues long. The kept DNA is CDR3 alone, 39 bases in frame from the first base. CDR1 MNHNS and CDR2 SASEGT are derived from the germline V gene. This sequence originates from a female donor in good health and CMV-seronegative. The chain links TRBV6-1 with TRBJ1-6, with the D gene too uncertain to name. What was sequenced was PBMCs. For the CDR3, the sequence is CASHGVYNSPLHF. The DNA sequence follows: TGTGCCAGCCACGGGGTGTATAATTCACCCCTCCACTTT.